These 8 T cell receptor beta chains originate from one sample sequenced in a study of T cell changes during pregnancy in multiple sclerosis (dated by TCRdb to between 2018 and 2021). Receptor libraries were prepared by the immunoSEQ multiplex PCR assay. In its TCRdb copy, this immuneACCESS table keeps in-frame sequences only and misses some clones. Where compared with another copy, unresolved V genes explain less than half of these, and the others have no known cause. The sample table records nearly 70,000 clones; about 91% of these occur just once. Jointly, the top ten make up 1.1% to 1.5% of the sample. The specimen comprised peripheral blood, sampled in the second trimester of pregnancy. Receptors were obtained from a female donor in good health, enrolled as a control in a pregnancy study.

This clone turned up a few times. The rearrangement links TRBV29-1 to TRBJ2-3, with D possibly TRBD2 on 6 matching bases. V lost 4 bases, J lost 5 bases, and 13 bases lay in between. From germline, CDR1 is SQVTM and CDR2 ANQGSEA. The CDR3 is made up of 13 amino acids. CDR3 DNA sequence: TGCAGCGTTGGGGGAGTGGGGGGAGATACGCAGTATTTT. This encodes CSVGGVGGDTQYF.

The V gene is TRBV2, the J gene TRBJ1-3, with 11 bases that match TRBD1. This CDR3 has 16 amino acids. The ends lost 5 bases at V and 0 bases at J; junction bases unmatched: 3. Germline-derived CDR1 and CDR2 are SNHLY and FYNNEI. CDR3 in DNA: TGTGCCAGCAGTCGGGACAGGGGGTACTCTGGAAACACCATATATTTT. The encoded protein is CASSRDRGYSGNTIYF.

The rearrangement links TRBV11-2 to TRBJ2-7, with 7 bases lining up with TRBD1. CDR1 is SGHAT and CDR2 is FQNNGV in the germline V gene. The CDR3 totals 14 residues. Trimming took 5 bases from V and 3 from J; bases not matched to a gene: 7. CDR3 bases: TGTGCCAGCAGCCAACAACAGGGGCACTACGAGCAGTACTTC. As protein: CASSQQQGHYEQYF.

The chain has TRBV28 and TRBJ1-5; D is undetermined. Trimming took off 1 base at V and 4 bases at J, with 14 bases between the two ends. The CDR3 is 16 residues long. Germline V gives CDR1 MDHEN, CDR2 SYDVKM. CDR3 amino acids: CASSLLRGGVNQPQHF. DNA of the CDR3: TGTGCCAGCAGTTTATTACGGGGTGGAGTGAATCAGCCCCAGCATTTT.

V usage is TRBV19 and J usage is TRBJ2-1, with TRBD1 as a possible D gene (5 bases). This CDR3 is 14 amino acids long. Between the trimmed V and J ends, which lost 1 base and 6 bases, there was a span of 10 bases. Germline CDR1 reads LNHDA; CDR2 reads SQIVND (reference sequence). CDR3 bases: TGTGCCAGTAGTATAGTAAGGGGCGGCAATGAGCAGTTCTTC. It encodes CASSIVRGGNEQFF.

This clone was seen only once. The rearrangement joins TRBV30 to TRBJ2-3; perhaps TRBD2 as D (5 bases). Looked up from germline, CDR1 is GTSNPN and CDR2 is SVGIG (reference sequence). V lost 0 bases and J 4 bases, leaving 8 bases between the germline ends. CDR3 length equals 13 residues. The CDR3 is CAWSVRGADTQYF. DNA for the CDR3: TGTGCCTGGAGTGTACGGGGTGCAGATACGCAGTATTTT.

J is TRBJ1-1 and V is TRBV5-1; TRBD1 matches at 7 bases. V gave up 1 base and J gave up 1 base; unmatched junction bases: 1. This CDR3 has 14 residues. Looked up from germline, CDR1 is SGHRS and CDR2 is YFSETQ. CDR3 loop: CASSLRTGNTEAFF. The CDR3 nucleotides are TGCGCCAGCAGCTTGAGGACAGGGAACACTGAAGCTTTCTTT.

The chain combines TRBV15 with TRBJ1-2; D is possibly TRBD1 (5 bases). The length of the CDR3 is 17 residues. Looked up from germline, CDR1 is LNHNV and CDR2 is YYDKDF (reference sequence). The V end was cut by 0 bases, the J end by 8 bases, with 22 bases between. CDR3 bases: TGTGCCACCAGCAGAGACGCAATCCCGGGACTGGGGTCGGGCTACACCTTC. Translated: CATSRDAIPGLGSGYTF.